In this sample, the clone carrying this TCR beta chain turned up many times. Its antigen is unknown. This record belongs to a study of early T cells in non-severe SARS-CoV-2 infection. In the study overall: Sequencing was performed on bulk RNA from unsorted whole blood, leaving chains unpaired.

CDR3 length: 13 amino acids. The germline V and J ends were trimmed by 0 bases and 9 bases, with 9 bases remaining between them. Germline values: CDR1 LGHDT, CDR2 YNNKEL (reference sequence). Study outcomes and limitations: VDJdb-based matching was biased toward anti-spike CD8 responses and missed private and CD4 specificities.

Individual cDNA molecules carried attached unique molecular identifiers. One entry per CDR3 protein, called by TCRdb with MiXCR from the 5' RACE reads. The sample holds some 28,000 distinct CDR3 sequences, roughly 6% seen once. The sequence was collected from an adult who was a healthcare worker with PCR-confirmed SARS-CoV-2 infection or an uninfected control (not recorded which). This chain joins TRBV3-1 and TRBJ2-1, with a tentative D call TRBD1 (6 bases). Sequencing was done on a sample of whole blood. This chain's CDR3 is CASSQDRGSEQFF. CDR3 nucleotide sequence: TGTGCCAGCAGCCAAGATAGGGGGTCTGAGCAGTTCTTC.